The T cell receptor (beta chain) described here comes from a study of blood T cell repertoires in COVID-19. As for the study in general: Acute-phase and convalescent COVID-19 samples originated in the United States, Italy and Spain. Sources were T cells, B-cell-depleted T cells, or PBMCs; the material itself was cDNA or gDNA.

This CDR3 has 16 amino acids. Germline lookup yields CDR1 SGDLS and CDR2 YYNGEE. Trimming removed 5 bases from V and 3 bases from J; junction bases left unmatched: 10. Original analysis: Quantification of nucleated cells was approximated via reference gene primer amplification. This table comes from immunoSEQ multiplex PCR, and its TCRdb copy is limited to in-frame clones, with some not included. The D gene and trimming were derived from the DNA, and the V and J assignments and clone size from that table. This table has about 110,000 clones, under 75% appearing once. Sequencing was done on a sample of peripheral blood. The chain employs TRBV9 and TRBJ1-4, with 7 bases fitting TRBD1. This clonotype was sampled from an older woman with acute or convalescent COVID-19. The chain's CDR3 is CASSQSGTVSNEKLFF. CDR3 sequence (DNA): TGTGCCAGCAGTCAGTCCGGGACAGTCTCTAATGAAAAACTGTTTTTT.